A selection of T cell receptor beta chains follows, all from one sample in a study of PD-1 blockade in classical Hodgkin lymphoma. Only in-frame clones appear in the TCRdb table, and some are missing; sequencing was by immunoSEQ multiplex PCR. The sample has 55,000 to 75,000 clones; more than 85% are singletons. Sequenced here: peripheral blood mononuclear cells (PBMCs), sampled at baseline. The source of these receptors is a human donor with classical Hodgkin lymphoma. The CDR3 runs from the conserved cysteine through the conserved F or W. D genes are given only for firm matches. The size of a clone is reported for some rows only, either as once, few or many, or as a class for expanded clones.

CDR3 protein	CDR3 DNA	D gene	V gene	J gene	clone size
CAWSVGGTRYNSPLHF	TGTGCCTGGAGTGTAGGAGGGACCCGATATAATTCACCCCTCCACTTT	-	TRBV30	TRBJ1-6	once
CASSDSGGGLIGEQFF	TGTGCCAGCAGCGATTCAGGGGGGGGCCTCATAGGTGAGCAGTTCTTC	-	TRBV25-1	TRBJ2-1	-
CASSLAVAGDEQYF	TGCGCCAGCAGCTTGGCCGTAGCGGGGGACGAGCAGTACTTC	TRBD2	TRBV5-1	TRBJ2-7	-
CASSQEALAVEQYF	TGCGCCAGCAGCCAAGAAGCGCTCGCCGTCGAGCAGTACTTC	-	TRBV4-1	TRBJ2-7	-
CASIGLAGEAEQFF	TGTGCCAGCATAGGGCTAGCGGGAGAAGCTGAGCAGTTCTTC	TRBD2	TRBV5-6	TRBJ2-1	once
CASSLRVGGPPETQYF	TGTGCCAGCAGCTTACGGGTGGGAGGGCCTCCAGAGACCCAGTACTTC	TRBD2	TRBV7-9	TRBJ2-5	-
CASSSRIVPSYTF	TGTGCCAGCAGTTCGCGGATAGTACCCTCCTACACCTTC	-	TRBV6-1	TRBJ1-2	-
CASSLRVGRGGGELFF	TGTGCCAGCAGTTTGCGGGTCGGGAGGGGCGGCGGGGAGCTGTTTTTT	TRBD2	TRBV27	TRBJ2-2	few
CSVRSGDEKLFF	TGCAGCGTTAGGTCAGGGGATGAAAAACTGTTTTTT	-	TRBV29-1	TRBJ1-4	-
CASSLEWAGALYTDTQYF	TGTGCCAGCAGCTTGGAGTGGGCGGGAGCCCTCTACACAGATACGCAGTATTTT	TRBD2	TRBV11-2	TRBJ2-3	once
CASSIAGGQDTQYF	TGTGCCAGTAGTATAGCGGGGGGACAAGATACGCAGTATTTT	-	TRBV19	TRBJ2-3	few
CASSYSPQGVNYGYTF	TGTGCCAGCAGTTATTCCCCCCAGGGTGTGAACTATGGCTACACCTTC	-	TRBV6-5	TRBJ1-2	-
CASSLVASNQPQHF	TGTGCCAGCAGTTTAGTTGCGAGCAATCAGCCCCAGCATTTT	-	TRBV27	TRBJ1-5	-
CSARAGNEQYF	TGCAGTGCTAGGGCAGGGAACGAGCAGTACTTC	-	TRBV20-1	TRBJ2-7	-
CASSFGGSEQYF	TGTGCCAGCAGCTTTGGTGGATCCGAGCAGTACTTC	-	TRBV7-9	TRBJ2-7	-
CASSPTSYEQYF	TGTGCCAGCAGTCCGACTAGCTACGAGCAGTACTTC	-	TRBV14	TRBJ2-7	-
CASSLPTGGYTF	TGTGCCAGCAGTCTACCGACAGGTGGCTACACCTTC	-	TRBV2	TRBJ1-2	-
CASSSEIGLASTDTQYF	TGTGCCAGCAGCTCAGAAATCGGACTAGCCAGCACAGATACGCAGTATTTT	TRBD2	TRBV5-6	TRBJ2-3	-
CASSPRGSNTEAFF	TGTGCCAGCAGCCCCAGGGGTTCGAACACTGAAGCTTTCTTT	-	TRBV7-2	TRBJ1-1	-
CASRRKGSNQPQHF	TGTGCCAGTAGGAGGAAAGGGAGCAATCAGCCCCAGCATTTT	-	TRBV19	TRBJ1-5	-
CASSERAGGYGYTF	TGTGCCAGCAGTGAAAGGGCAGGGGGCTATGGCTACACCTTC	TRBD1	TRBV2	TRBJ1-2	-
CASSWGTGWNTIYF	TGTGCCAGCAGCTGGGGGACAGGGTGGAACACCATATATTTT	TRBD1	TRBV5-6	TRBJ1-3	-
CASSFSGSDTQYF	TGTGCCAGCAGCTTTTCGGGGTCAGATACGCAGTATTTT	-	TRBV7-3	TRBJ2-3	-
CASSLARAGRGGSPLHF	TGTGCCAGCAGCTTAGCCCGTGCCGGGAGGGGGGGTTCACCCCTCCACTTT	-	TRBV11-2	TRBJ1-6	-
CASSFMGGAVNEQFF	TGTGCCAGCAGCTTTATGGGGGGAGCGGTTAATGAGCAGTTCTTC	-	TRBV7-9	TRBJ2-1	-
CASRERESSYEQYF	TGTGCCAGCAGGGAGCGGGAGAGCTCCTACGAGCAGTACTTC	TRBD2	TRBV2	TRBJ2-7	-